The sequence of this TCR beta chain was determined in a study of cytomegalovirus exposure and HLA in healthy donors. Study as a whole: Inside one of the first data releases sat tens of millions of unique TCRs taken from HLA-typed donors. Findings and caveats of the study: A list of 150 or so TCR beta chains associated with cytomegalovirus was given.

The germline gives CDR1 MNHNS, CDR2 SASEGT. Trimming left V 0 bases short and J 6 bases short, with 17 bases between. The CDR3 runs to 17 residues. This clone was seen many times. Its antigen remains unidentified. The PCR was carried out with 60 Vbeta primers and 13 Jbeta primers. Using immunoSEQ multiplex PCR, the repertoire was profiled, and TCRdb retains in-frame clones only, with some absent. The sample holds 150,000 to 200,000 clones; roughly 82% are singletons and the top ten take nearly 6.5%. Healthy people donating bone marrow made up the donors. The sample consisted of PBMCs. The chain carries TRBV6-1 and TRBJ1-4; D is perhaps TRBD1 (5 bases). This sequence originates from a man between 45 and 60 years old in good health and CMV-seropositive. For the CDR3, the DNA is TGTGCCAGCAGTGAAGCGCCCGGGGGGGAAACATATGAAAAACTGTTTTTT. Translating gives CASSEAPGGETYEKLFF.